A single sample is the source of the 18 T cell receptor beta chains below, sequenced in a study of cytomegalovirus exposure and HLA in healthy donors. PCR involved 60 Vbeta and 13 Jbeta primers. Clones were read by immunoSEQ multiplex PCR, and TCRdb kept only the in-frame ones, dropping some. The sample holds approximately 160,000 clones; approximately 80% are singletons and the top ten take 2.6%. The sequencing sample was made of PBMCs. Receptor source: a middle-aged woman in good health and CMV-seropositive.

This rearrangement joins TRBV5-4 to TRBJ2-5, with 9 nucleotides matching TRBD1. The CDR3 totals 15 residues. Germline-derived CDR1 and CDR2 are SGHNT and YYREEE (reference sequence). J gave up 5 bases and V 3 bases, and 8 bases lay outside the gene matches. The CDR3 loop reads CASSSPGQGGETQYF. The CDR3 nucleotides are TGTGCCAGCAGCTCACCGGGACAGGGTGGTGAGACCCAGTACTTC.

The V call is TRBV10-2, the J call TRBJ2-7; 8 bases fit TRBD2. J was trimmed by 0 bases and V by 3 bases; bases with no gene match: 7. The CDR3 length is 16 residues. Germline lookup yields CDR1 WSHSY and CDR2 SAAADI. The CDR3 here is CASSEYSGISSYEQYF. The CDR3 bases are TGCGCCAGCAGTGAATATAGCGGGATTAGCTCCTACGAGCAGTACTTC.

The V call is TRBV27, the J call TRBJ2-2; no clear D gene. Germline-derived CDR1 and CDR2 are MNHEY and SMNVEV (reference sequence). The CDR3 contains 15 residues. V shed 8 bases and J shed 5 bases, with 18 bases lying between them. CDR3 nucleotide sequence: TGTGCCAGCGGTTCGTACAATACCCCTACCGGGGAGCTGTTTTTT. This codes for CASGSYNTPTGELFF.

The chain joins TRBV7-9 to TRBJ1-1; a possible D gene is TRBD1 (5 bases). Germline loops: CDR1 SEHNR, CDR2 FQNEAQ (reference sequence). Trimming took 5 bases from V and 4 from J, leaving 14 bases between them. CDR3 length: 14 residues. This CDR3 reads CASSPRQGLTEAFF. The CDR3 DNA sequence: TGTGCCAGCAGCCCGAGGCAGGGACTCACTGAAGCTTTCTTT.

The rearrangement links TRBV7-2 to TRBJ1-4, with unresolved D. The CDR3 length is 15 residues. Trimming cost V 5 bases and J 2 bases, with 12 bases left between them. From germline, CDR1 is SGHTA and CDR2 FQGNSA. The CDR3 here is CASSPSRGTNEKLFF. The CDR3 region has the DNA TGTGCCAGCAGCCCAAGCCGGGGTACTAATGAAAAACTGTTTTTT.

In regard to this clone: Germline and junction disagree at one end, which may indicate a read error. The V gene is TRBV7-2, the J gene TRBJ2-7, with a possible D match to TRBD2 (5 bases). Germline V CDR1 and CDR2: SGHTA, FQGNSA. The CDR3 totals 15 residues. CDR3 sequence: CASTLVAWSEGEQYF. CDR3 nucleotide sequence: TGTGCCAGCACCTTAGTGGCCTGGAGTGAGGGCGAGCAGTACTTC.

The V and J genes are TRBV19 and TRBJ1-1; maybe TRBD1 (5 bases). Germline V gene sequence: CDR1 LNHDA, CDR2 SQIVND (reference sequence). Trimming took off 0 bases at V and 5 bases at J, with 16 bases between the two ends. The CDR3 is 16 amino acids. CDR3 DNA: TGTGCCAGTAGTATAGATGCGGCGAGGGGAGGAACTGAAGCTTTCTTT. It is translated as CASSIDAARGGTEAFF.

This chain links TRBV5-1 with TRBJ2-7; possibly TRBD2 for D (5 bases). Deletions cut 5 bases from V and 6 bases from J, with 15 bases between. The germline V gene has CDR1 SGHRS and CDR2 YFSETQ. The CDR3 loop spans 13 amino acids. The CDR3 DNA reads TGCGCCAGCAGTAAAGAAAATGGAGGCGAGCAGTACTTC. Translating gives CASSKENGGEQYF.

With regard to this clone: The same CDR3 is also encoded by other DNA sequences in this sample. The CDR3 loop is CASSPRQGGMNTEAFF. In DNA, the CDR3 is TGTGCCAGCTCACCCAGACAGGGTGGGATGAACACTGAAGCTTTCTTT. The chain is built from TRBV18 and TRBJ1-1; TRBD1 matches at 7 bases. The CDR3 contains 16 residues. Per the germline V gene, CDR1 is KGHSH and CDR2 is LQKENI. Unmatched junction bases numbered 7, after V lost 3 bases and J lost 0 bases.

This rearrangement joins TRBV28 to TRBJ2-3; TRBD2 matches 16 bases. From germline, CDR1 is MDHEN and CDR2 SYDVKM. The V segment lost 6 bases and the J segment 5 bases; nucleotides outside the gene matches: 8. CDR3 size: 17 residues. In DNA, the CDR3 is TGTGCCAGCAGCCTTGGGACTAGCGGGGGGGCCGGAGATACGCAGTATTTT. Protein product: CASSLGTSGGAGDTQYF.

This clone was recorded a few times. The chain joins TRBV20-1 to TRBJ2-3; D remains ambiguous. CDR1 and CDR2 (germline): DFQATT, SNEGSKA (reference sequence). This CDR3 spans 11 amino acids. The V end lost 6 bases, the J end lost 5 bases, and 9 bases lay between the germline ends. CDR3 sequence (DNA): TGCAGTGCGAGGAGAATAGATACGCAGTATTTT. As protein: CSARRIDTQYF.

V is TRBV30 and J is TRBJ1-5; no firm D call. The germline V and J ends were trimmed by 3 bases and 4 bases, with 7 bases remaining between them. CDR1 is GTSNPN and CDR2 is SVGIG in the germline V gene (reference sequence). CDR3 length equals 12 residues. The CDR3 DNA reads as TGTGCCTGGAGCGGGGTGAATCAGCCCCAGCATTTT. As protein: CAWSGVNQPQHF.

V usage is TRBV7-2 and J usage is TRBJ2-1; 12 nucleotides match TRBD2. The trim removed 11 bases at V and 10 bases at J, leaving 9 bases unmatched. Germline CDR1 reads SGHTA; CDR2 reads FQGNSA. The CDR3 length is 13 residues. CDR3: CAGRTSGAGEQFF. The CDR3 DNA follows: TGTGCCGGAAGGACTAGCGGGGCTGGGGAGCAGTTCTTC.

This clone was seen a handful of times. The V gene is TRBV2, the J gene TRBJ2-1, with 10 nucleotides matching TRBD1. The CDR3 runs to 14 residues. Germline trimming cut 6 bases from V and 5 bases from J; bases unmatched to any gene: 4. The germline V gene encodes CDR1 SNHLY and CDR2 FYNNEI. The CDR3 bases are TGTGCCAGCAGCGGACAGGGGGGAAACAATGAGCAGTTCTTC. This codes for CASSGQGGNNEQFF.

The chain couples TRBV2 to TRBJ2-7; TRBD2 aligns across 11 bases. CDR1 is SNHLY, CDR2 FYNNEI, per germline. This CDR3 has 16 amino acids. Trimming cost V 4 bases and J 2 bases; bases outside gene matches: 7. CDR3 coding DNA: TGTGCCAGCAGTGCGACTAGCGGGGCCACACCCTACGAGCAGTACTTC. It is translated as CASSATSGATPYEQYF.

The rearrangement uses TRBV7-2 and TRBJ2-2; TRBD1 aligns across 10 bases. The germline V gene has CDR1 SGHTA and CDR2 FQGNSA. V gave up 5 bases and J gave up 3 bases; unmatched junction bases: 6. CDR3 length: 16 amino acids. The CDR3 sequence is CASSRGDRGDTGELFF. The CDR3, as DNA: TGTGCCAGCAGCCGGGGGGACAGGGGAGACACCGGGGAGCTGTTTTTT.

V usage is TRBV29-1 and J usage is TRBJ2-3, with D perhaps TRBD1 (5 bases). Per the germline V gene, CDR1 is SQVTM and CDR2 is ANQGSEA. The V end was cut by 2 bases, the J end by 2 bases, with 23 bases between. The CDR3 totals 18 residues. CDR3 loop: CSVEIDWPSGLLTDTQYF. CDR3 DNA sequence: TGCAGCGTTGAAATAGATTGGCCCTCAGGGCTTCTCACAGATACGCAGTATTTT.

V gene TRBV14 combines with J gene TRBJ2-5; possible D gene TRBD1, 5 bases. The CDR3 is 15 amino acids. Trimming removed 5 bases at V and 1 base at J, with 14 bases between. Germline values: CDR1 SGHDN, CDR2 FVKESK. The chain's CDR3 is CASSIRTRSQETQYF. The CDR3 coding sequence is TGTGCCAGCAGCATCCGGACACGTTCCCAAGAGACCCAGTACTTC. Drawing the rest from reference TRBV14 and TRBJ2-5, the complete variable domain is EAGVTQFPSHSVIEKGQTVTLRCDPISGHDNLYWYRRVMGKEIKFLLHFVKESKQDESGMPNNRFLAERTGGTYSTLKVQPAELEDSGVYFCASSIRTRSQETQYFGPGTRLLVL.